This T cell receptor (beta chain) was identified during a study of cytomegalovirus exposure and HLA in healthy donors. A multiplex PCR was run with 60 Vbeta primers and 13 Jbeta primers. Repertoires were generated with immunoSEQ multiplex PCR, while TCRdb's copy carries only in-frame clones and drops some. The sample totals approximately 180,000 clones. Germline lookup yields CDR1 LGHNA and CDR2 YSLEER. CDR3 length: 14 residues. V shed 3 bases and J 5 bases; nucleotides not matched to a gene: 1. Notes on the study in general: Cytomegalovirus-associated status was assigned to about 150 TCR beta chains. As a later analysis revealed, most CMV-associated TCR beta chains appeared HLA-restricted. Excluded were some V segments that proved indistinguishable, including TRBV6-2 and TRBV6-3.

Of note for this clone: Its antigen remains unidentified.

Sequencing used PBMCs. This receptor was taken from a man aged 30-40 years in good health and CMV-seronegative. The chain carries TRBV4-3 and TRBJ1-5, with 10 bases matching TRBD1. The CDR3 DNA is TGCGCCAGCAGCCACGGACAGGGGGATCAGCCCCAGCATTTT. This translates into CASSHGQGDQPQHF.